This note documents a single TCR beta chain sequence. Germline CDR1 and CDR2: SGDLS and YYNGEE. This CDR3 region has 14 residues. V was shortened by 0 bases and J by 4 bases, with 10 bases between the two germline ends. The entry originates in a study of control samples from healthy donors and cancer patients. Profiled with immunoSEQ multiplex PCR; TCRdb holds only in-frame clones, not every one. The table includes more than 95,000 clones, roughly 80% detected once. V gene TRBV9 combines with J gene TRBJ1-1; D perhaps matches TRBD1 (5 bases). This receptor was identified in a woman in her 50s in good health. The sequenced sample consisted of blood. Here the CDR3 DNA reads TGTGCCAGCAGCGTAGGAGGGGTCGGCACTGAAGCTTTCTTT. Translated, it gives CASSVGGVGTEAFF.